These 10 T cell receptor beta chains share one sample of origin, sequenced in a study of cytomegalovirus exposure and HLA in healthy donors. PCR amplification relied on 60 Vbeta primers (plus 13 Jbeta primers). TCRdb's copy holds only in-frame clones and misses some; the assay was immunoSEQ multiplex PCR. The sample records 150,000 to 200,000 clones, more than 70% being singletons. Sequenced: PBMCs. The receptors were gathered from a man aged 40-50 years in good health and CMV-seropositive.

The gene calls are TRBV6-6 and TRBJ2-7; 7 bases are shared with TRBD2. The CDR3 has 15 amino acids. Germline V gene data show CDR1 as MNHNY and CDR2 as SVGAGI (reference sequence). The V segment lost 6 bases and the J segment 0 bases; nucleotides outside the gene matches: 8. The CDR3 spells CASRTSSGRSYEQYF. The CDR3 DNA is TGTGCCAGCAGGACTTCTAGCGGACGCTCCTACGAGCAGTACTTC.

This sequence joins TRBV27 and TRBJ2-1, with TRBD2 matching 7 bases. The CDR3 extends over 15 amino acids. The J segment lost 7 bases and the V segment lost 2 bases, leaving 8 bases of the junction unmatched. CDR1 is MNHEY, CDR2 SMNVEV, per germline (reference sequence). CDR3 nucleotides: TGTGCCAGCAGTTTAAGGGGTCGGGAGGCGAATGAGCAGTTCTTC. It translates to CASSLRGREANEQFF.

The CDR3, as DNA: TGTGCCAGCAGCGGGACAGTTGCAACTAATGAAAAACTGTTTTTT. This gives the protein CASSGTVATNEKLFF. The rearrangement links TRBV5-5 to TRBJ1-4, with TRBD1 matching 7 bases. Trimming cost V 4 bases and J 0 bases; bases outside gene matches: 3. This CDR3 is 15 amino acids long. Germline V gives CDR1 SGHKS, CDR2 YYEKEE (reference sequence).

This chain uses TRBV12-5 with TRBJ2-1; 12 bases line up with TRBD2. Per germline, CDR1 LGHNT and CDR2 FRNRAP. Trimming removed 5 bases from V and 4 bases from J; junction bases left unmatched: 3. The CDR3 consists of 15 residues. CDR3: CASGEGTSGYNEQFF. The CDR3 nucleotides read TGTGCTAGTGGTGAGGGGACTAGCGGGTACAATGAGCAGTTCTTC.

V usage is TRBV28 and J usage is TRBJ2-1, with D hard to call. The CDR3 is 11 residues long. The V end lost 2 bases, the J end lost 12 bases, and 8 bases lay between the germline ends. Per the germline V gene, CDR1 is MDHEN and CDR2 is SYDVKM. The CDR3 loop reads CASSLKRVQFF. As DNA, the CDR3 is TGTGCCAGCAGTTTAAAAAGAGTGCAGTTCTTC.

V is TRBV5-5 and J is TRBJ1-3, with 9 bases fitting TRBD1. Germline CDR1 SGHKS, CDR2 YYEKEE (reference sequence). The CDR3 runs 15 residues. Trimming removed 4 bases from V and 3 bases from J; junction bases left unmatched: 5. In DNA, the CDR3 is TGTGCCAGCAGCCCACAGGGGGCGAATGGAAACACCATATATTTT. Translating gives CASSPQGANGNTIYF.

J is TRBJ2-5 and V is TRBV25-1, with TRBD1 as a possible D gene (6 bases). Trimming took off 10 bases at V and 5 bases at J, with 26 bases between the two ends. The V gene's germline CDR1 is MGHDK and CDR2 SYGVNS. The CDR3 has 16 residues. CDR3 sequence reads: CATKSTGHGTRETQYF. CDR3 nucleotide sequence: TGTGCCACCAAATCTACAGGGCATGGGACACGGGAGACCCAGTACTTC.

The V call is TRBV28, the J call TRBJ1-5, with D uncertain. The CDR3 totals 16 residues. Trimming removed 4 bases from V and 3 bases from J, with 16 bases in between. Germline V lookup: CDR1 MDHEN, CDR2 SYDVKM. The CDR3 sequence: CASSSPGSGYNQPQHF. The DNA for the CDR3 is TGTGCCAGCAGTTCCCCGGGTAGTGGGTACAATCAGCCCCAGCATTTT.

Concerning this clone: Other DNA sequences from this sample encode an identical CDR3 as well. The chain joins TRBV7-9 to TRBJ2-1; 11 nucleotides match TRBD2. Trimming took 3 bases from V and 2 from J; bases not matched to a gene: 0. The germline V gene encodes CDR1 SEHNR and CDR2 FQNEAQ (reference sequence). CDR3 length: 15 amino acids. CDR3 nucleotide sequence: TGTGCCAGCAGCTTGGGACTAGCGGCCTACAATGAGCAGTTCTTC. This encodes CASSLGLAAYNEQFF. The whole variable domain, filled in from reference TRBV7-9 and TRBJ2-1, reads DTGVSQNPRHKITKRGQNVTFRCDPISEHNRLYWYRQTLGQGPEFLTYFQNEAQLEKSRLLSDRFSAERPKGSFSTLEIQRTEQGDSAMYLCASSLGLAAYNEQFFGPGTRLTVL.

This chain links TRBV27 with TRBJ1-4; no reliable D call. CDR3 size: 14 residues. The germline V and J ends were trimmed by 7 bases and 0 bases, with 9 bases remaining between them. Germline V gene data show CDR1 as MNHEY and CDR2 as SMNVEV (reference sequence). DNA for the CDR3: TGTGCCAGCAAGCGGGTTCCAACTAATGAAAAACTGTTTTTT. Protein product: CASKRVPTNEKLFF.